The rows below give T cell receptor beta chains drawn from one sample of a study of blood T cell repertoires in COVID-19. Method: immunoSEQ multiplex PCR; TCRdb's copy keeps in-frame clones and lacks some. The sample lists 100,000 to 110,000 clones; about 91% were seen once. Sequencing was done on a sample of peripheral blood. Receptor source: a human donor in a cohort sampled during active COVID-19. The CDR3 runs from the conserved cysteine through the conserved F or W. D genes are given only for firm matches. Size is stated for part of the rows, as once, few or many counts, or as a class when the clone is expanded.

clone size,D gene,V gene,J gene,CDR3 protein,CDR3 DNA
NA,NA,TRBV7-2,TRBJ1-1,CASSRDRLNTEAFF,TGTGCCAGCAGTAGAGACAGACTGAACACTGAAGCTTTCTTT
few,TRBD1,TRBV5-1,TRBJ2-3,CASSRTSGGGSDTQYF,TGCGCCAGCAGTCGAACCTCAGGGGGCGGTTCAGATACGCAGTATTTT
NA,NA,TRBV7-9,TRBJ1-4,CASSLRGTLSEKLFF,TGTGCCAGCAGCCTGCGGGGTACGCTTAGCGAAAAACTGTTTTTT
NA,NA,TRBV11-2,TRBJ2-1,CASSLGTSTAYNEQFF,TGTGCCAGCAGCTTAGGAACTAGCACAGCCTACAATGAGCAGTTCTTC
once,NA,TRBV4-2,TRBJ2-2,CASSYSSGSTGELFF,TGTGCCAGCAGCTACTCTTCGGGGTCGACCGGGGAGCTGTTTTTT
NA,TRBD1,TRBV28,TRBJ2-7,CASSLPTGTGGYEQYF,TGTGCCAGCAGTCTTCCGACCGGGACAGGGGGATACGAGCAGTACTTC
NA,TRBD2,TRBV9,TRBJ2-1,CASSVARTSEYNEQFF,TGTGCCAGCAGCGTAGCCCGGACTAGCGAGTACAATGAGCAGTTCTTC
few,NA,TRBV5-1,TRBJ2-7,CASRSGTYSTEEQYF,TGCGCCAGCAGGTCGGGAACGTACTCTACTGAGGAGCAGTACTTC
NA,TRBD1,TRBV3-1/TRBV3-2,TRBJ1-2,CASRGQGIYYGYTF,TGTGCCAGCAGGGGACAGGGTATTTACTATGGCTACACCTTC
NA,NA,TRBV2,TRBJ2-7,CASSLDWLTNEQYF,TGTGCCAGCAGTTTAGACTGGCTGACCAACGAGCAGTACTTC
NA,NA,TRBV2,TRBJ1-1,CASSVREGATEAFF,TGTGCCAGCAGCGTCAGAGAAGGAGCCACTGAAGCTTTCTTT
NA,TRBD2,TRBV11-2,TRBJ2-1,CASSPPGLAGGSNEQFF,TGTGCCAGCAGCCCCCCGGGACTAGCGGGAGGGTCCAATGAGCAGTTCTTC
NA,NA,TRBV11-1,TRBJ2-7,CASSARGFRSYEQYF,TGTGCCAGCAGCGCCCGGGGGTTCAGGTCCTACGAGCAGTACTTC
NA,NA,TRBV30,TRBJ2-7,CAWSLGTGAYEQYF,TGTGCCTGGAGTTTAGGAACCGGGGCCTACGAGCAGTACTTC
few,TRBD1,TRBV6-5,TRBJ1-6,CASRRRDRNSPLHF,TGTGCCAGCAGACGCCGGGACAGAAATTCACCCCTCCACTTT
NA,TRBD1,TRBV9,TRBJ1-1,CASSVTGGNTEAFF,TGTGCCAGCAGCGTGACAGGGGGAAACACTGAAGCTTTCTTT
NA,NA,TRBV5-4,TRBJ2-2,CASTDYRVSTGELFF,TGTGCCAGCACCGATTACAGGGTTTCCACCGGGGAGCTGTTTTTT
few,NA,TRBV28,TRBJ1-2,CASSLRPLRNYGYTF,TGTGCCAGCAGTTTGAGGCCCTTACGTAACTATGGCTACACCTTC
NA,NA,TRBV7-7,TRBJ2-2,CALGNRAFTGELFF,TGTGCGTTGGGGAACAGGGCGTTCACCGGGGAGCTGTTTTTT
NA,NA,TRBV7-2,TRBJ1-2,CASSLGSYGYTF,TGTGCCAGCAGCTTGGGGAGCTATGGCTACACCTTC
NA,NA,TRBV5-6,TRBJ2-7,CASSLGGYEQYF,TGTGCCAGCAGCCTGGGCGGCTACGAGCAGTACTTC
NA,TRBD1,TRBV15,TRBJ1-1,CATSSEGQGITEAFF,TGTGCCACCAGCAGCGAGGGACAGGGTATCACTGAAGCTTTCTTT
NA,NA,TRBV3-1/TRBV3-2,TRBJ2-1,CASSQDGIVASRYNEQFF,TGTGCCAGCAGCCAAGATGGAATAGTGGCTAGTCGTTACAATGAGCAGTTCTTC
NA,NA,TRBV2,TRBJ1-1,CASSEALRGYTEAFF,TGTGCCAGCAGTGAAGCGCTTAGGGGCTACACTGAAGCTTTCTTT
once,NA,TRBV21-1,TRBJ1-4,CASSKRDEPREKLFF,TGTGCCAGCAGCAAACGGGATGAACCACGGGAAAAACTGTTTTTT
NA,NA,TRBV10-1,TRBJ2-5,CASSESHPKGRWETQYF,TGCGCCAGCAGTGAGTCCCATCCAAAGGGGAGGTGGGAGACCCAGTACTTC
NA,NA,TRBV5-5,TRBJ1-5,CASSWGEILGEPQHF,TGTGCCAGCAGCTGGGGGGAGATCCTAGGTGAGCCCCAGCATTTT
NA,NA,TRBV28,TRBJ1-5,CASSPWRGLKNQPQHF,TGTGCCAGCAGTCCCTGGAGAGGGCTAAAGAATCAGCCCCAGCATTTT
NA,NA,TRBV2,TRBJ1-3,CASRGQYGNTIYF,TGTGCCAGCAGGGGGCAATACGGAAACACCATATATTTT
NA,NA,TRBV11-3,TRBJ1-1,CASSLLPNTEAFF,TGTGCCAGCAGCTTACTCCCGAACACTGAAGCTTTCTTT
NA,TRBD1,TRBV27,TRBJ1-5,CASSPSTGGRQPQHF,TGTGCCAGCAGTCCGTCAACAGGGGGAAGGCAGCCCCAGCATTTT
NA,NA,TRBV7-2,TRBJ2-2,CASSSSHATGELFF,TGTGCCAGCAGCTCCTCACATGCCACCGGGGAGCTGTTTTTT